Below, 21 T cell receptor beta chains from the same sample are listed, as sequenced in a study of patients and donors after allogeneic stem cell transplantation. MiXCR, run by TCRdb on the RT-PCR reads, gives a single entry per CDR3 protein. The sample has approximately 430,000 distinct CDR3 sequences; roughly 17% are singletons. Sequenced material: blood, either unsorted or a sorted T cell fraction (not recorded which). The receptor set was obtained from a human donor who was either an allogeneic HSCT recipient or a stem cell or donor lymphocyte infusion donor (not recorded which). It is not recorded whose cells these are; they may come from a transplant donor.

The chain combines TRBV18 with TRBJ1-2; tentative D call: TRBD1 (6 bases). Per the germline V gene, CDR1 is KGHSH and CDR2 is LQKENI. V lost 3 bases to trimming and J lost 1 base, with 9 bases between them. This CDR3 has 14 amino acids. The CDR3, as DNA: TGTGCCAGCTCACCTCGGGGGCATAACTATGGCTACACCTTC. Amino acids: CASSPRGHNYGYTF.

The J gene is TRBJ1-1, the V gene TRBV6-2 or TRBV6-3; tentative D call: TRBD1 (5 bases). The CDR3 is made up of 13 amino acids. CDR1 and CDR2 from the germline V gene are MNHEY and SVGEGT. The ends were cut back, 6 bases at V and 3 bases at J, with 11 bases in the middle. DNA of the CDR3: TGTGCCAGCAGGCAGGGAAGGGACACTGAAGCTTTCTTT. Translating gives CASRQGRDTEAFF.

This chain uses TRBV18 with TRBJ1-2, with D tentatively TRBD1 (5 bases). The germline CDR1 and CDR2 sequences are KGHSH and LQKENI. The CDR3 has 15 residues. V lost 2 bases to trimming and J lost 5 bases, with 15 bases between them. CDR3 loop: CASSPSAGMMYGYTF. The CDR3 nucleotides read TGTGCCAGCTCACCATCGGCAGGGATGATGTATGGCTACACCTTC.

V usage is TRBV25-1 and J usage is TRBJ2-2, with unresolved D. The germline V gene encodes CDR1 MGHDK and CDR2 SYGVNS. The length of the CDR3 is 15 residues. V lost 3 bases and J lost 0, with 8 bases in between. The CDR3 protein is CASSETYSNTGELFF. CDR3 nucleotides: TGTGCCAGCAGTGAGACGTATTCGAACACCGGGGAGCTGTTTTTT.

The sample holds many counts of this clonotype. The chain uses TRBV24-1 and TRBJ2-1; D possibly uses TRBD1 or TRBD2 (5 bases each). This CDR3 is built from 11 residues. Germline V lookup: CDR1 KGHDR, CDR2 SFDVKD. V lost 4 bases to trimming and J lost 13 bases, with 10 bases between them. CDR3 sequence reads: CATSEFGTQFF. CDR3 nucleotides: TGTGCCACCAGTGAGTTCGGGACCCAGTTCTTC.

This clonotype has a handful of counts. The V and J genes are TRBV7-2 and TRBJ2-7; 9 bases map to TRBD1. The length of the CDR3 is 14 residues. Germline CDR1 SGHTA, CDR2 FQGNSA. Trimming removed 10 bases from V and 4 bases from J; junction bases left unmatched: 11. In DNA, the CDR3 is TGTGCCACTGTGAGGGGACAGGGTCCATACGAGCAGTACTTC. This gives the protein CATVRGQGPYEQYF.

This clonotype was seen only a few times. The V and J genes are TRBV14 and TRBJ2-2; D assignment may be TRBD1 or TRBD2 (5 bases each). The CDR3 is 17 residues long. Trimming removed 4 bases from V and 6 bases from J, with 21 bases in between. Germline CDR1 and CDR2: SGHDN and FVKESK. The CDR3 sequence is CASSRPGPGSSAGELFF. CDR3 nucleotides: TGTGCCAGCAGCCGCCCCGGCCCAGGGAGTTCGGCCGGGGAGCTGTTTTTT.

The chain has TRBV5-1 and TRBJ1-2; TRBD1 agrees at 7 bases. The CDR3 loop spans 15 amino acids. CDR1 and CDR2 (germline): SGHRS, YFSETQ. Trimming removed 4 bases from V and 2 bases from J; junction bases left unmatched: 8. The CDR3 DNA reads as TGCGCCAGCAGCACCTTACAGGGGAGAAACTATGGCTACACCTTC. This codes for CASSTLQGRNYGYTF.

V gene TRBV5-1 combines with J gene TRBJ2-3; TRBD2 aligns across 9 bases. CDR3 length: 16 residues. Germline-derived CDR1 and CDR2 are SGHRS and YFSETQ. The V gene end was trimmed by 5 bases and the J gene end by 0 bases; junction bases not matched to a gene: 7. The CDR3 sequence: CASRPYSGGSTDTQYF. Here the CDR3 DNA reads TGCGCCAGCAGGCCGTATAGCGGGGGTAGCACAGATACGCAGTATTTT.

This clonotype has just a few counts. V and J are TRBV5-6 and TRBJ2-7, with a weak D call TRBD1 (5 bases). Germline values: CDR1 SGHDT, CDR2 YYEEEE. Trimming shortened V by 2 bases and J by 6 bases, and 6 bases separated the two germline ends. This CDR3 is built from 11 residues. Here the CDR3 DNA reads TGTGCCAGCAGCTTCCAGGGCGAGCAGTACTTC. Amino acid sequence: CASSFQGEQYF.

The V gene is TRBV20-1, the J gene TRBJ2-5; TRBD1 matches at 7 bases. J was trimmed by 1 base and V by 3 bases; bases with no gene match: 8. This CDR3 comprises 15 residues. Germline V gene data show CDR1 as DFQATT and CDR2 as SNEGSKA (reference sequence). Here the CDR3 reads CSASRSGTAQETQYF. Written as DNA, the CDR3 is TGCAGTGCTAGCCGCTCCGGGACAGCCCAAGAGACCCAGTACTTC.

This sequence joins TRBV19 and TRBJ1-1; D is perhaps TRBD1 (6 bases). There are 14 residues in the CDR3. V dropped 5 bases and J dropped 3 bases, with 13 bases sitting between them. Germline assignment: CDR1 LNHDA and CDR2 SQIVND (reference sequence). The CDR3 sequence is CASSLAGDHTEAFF. For the CDR3, the DNA is TGTGCCAGTAGTCTGGCAGGGGATCACACTGAAGCTTTCTTT.

This chain connects TRBV6-2 or TRBV6-3 to TRBJ1-2, with 11 bases lining up with TRBD1. Germline V lookup: CDR1 MNHEY, CDR2 SVGEGT. V lost 0 bases to trimming and J lost 8 bases; unmatched junction nucleotides: 8. The CDR3 length is 16 residues. CDR3 amino acids: CASSYSPGTGGWGYTF. CDR3 DNA: TGTGCCAGCAGTTACTCCCCCGGGACAGGGGGATGGGGCTACACCTTC.

The sample holds a few counts of this clonotype. This chain uses TRBV28 with TRBJ1-5; tentatively, D is TRBD1 (5 bases). The V end lost 6 bases, the J end lost 3 bases, and 12 bases lay between the germline ends. This CDR3 spans 14 amino acids. Germline V gives CDR1 MDHEN, CDR2 SYDVKM. CDR3 sequence reads: CASSPDSLNQPQHF. In DNA form, the CDR3 reads TGTGCCAGCAGCCCCGACAGCCTCAATCAGCCCCAGCATTTT.

The rearrangement links TRBV11-2 to TRBJ1-2, with 8 bases matching TRBD1. The CDR3 spans 17 residues. V lost 5 bases and J lost 3; bases outside the gene matches: 14. In germline, CDR1 is SGHAT, CDR2 FQNNGV. CDR3 coding DNA: TGTGCCAGCAGCCGTCCGGACAGGGAGAGAAAGGACTATGGCTACACCTTC. Translated, it gives CASSRPDRERKDYGYTF.

This clonotype was observed a handful of times. The chain joins TRBV30 to TRBJ2-2; a weak D match, TRBD1 (6 bases). This CDR3 region has 15 residues. Germline CDR1 GTSNPN, CDR2 SVGIG (reference sequence). The V end lost 8 bases, the J end lost 5 bases, and 21 bases lay between the germline ends. The CDR3 protein is CARDTMGHGTGELFF. CDR3 in DNA: TGTGCCAGGGACACCATGGGCCACGGGACCGGGGAGCTGTTTTTT.

This clonotype has more than one count but fewer than ten. This chain uses TRBV18 with TRBJ2-5; D perhaps matches TRBD2 (5 bases). The V end was cut by 4 bases, the J end by 9 bases, with 15 bases between. The CDR3 has 13 residues. Germline V gene data show CDR1 as KGHSH and CDR2 as LQKENI. CDR3 bases: TGTGCCAGCTCACGCGGCCAGGAGGTGGCCCAGTACTTC. This sequence encodes CASSRGQEVAQYF.

The rearrangement uses TRBV12-3 or TRBV12-4 and TRBJ2-7; the D gene is possibly TRBD1 (6 bases). The V end lost 3 bases, the J end lost 0 bases, and 12 bases lay between the germline ends. CDR3 length equals 15 residues. CDR3 protein: CASSFDPQGSYEQYF. CDR3 sequence (DNA): TGTGCCAGCAGTTTCGACCCACAGGGCTCCTACGAGCAGTACTTC.

This clonotype was picked up a small number of times. The chain combines TRBV2 with TRBJ1-5; TRBD1 might be the D (6 bases). CDR1 is SNHLY and CDR2 is FYNNEI in the germline V gene. Trimming stripped 6 bases from V and 9 bases from J, with 18 bases between. CDR3 length: 14 amino acids. The CDR3 coding sequence is TGTGCCAGCAGGAACAGGGTTAAGGACTTGCCCCAGCATTTT. Encoded protein: CASRNRVKDLPQHF.

This clonotype has only a few counts. The rearrangement joins TRBV5-1 to TRBJ1-2, with a possible D match to TRBD1 (6 bases). CDR3 length: 14 residues. Trimming removed 3 bases at V and 0 bases at J, with 9 bases between. In germline, CDR1 is SGHRS, CDR2 YFSETQ. DNA of the CDR3: TGCGCCAGCAGCTGGGGGCCTACTAACTATGGCTACACCTTC. As protein: CASSWGPTNYGYTF.

The rearrangement links TRBV7-8 to TRBJ2-1; TRBD1 might be the D (6 bases). The CDR3 is made up of 13 amino acids. Trimming pared 5 bases from V and 6 bases from J, leaving 11 bases between. Germline loops: CDR1 SGHVS, CDR2 FQNEAQ. Here the CDR3 DNA reads TGTGCCAGCAGCACCAGAGGGGGCAATGAGCAGTTCTTC. Encoded protein: CASSTRGGNEQFF. Using reference TRBV7-8 and TRBJ2-1 for the parts outside the CDR3, the full variable domain is GAGVSQSPRYKVAKRGQDVALRCDPISGHVSLFWYQQALGQGPEFLTYFQNEAQLDKSGLPSDRFFAERPEGSVSTLKIQRTQQEDSAVYLCASSTRGGNEQFFGPGTRLTVL.